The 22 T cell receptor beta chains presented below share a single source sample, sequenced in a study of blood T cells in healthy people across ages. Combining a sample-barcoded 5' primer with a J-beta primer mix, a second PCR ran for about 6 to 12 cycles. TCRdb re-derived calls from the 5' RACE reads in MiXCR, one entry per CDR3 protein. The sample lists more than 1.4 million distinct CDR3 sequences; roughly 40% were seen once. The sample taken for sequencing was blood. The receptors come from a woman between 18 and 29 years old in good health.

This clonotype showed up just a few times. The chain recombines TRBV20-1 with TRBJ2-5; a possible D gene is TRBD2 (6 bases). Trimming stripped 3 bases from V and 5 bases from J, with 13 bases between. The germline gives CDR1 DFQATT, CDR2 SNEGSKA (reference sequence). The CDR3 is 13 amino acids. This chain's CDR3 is CSARWRGTETQYF. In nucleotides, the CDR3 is TGCAGTGCTAGGTGGCGGGGCACGGAGACCCAGTACTTC.

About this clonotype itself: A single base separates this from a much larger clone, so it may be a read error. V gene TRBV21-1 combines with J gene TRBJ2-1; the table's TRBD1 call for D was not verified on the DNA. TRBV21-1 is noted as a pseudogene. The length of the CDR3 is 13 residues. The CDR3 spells CASSKRDRNEQFF. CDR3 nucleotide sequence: TGTGCCAGCAGCAAAAGGGACCGAAATGAGCAGTTCTTC.

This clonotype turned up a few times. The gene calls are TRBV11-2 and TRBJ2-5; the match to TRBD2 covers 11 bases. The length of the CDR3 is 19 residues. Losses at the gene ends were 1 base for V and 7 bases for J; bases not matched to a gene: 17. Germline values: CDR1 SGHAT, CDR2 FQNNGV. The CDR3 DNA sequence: TGTGCCAGCAGCTTAGGCAAGGAAGGACTAGCGGGTTCTATGGTGACCCAGTACTTC. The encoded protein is CASSLGKEGLAGSMVTQYF.

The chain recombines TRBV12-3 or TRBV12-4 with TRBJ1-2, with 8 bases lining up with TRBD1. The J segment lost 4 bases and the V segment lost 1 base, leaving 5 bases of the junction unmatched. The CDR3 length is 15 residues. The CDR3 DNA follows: TGTGCCAGCAGTTTAGGTCAGGGGGCCGCCTATGGCTACACCTTC. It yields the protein CASSLGQGAAYGYTF.

In DNA form, the CDR3 reads TGCGCCAGCAGCCCCTCAGACTCCTATAATTCACCCCTCCACTTT. As protein: CASSPSDSYNSPLHF. V usage is TRBV4-1 and J usage is TRBJ1-6; D not certain. This CDR3 has 15 amino acids. The V gene lost 4 bases and the J gene lost 0 bases, with 7 bases spanning the gap. Germline loops: CDR1 MGHRA, CDR2 YSYEKL.

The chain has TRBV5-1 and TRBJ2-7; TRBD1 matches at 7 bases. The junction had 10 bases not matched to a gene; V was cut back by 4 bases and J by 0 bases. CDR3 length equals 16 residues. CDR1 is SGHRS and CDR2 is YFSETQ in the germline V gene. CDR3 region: CASSSLSGTASYEQYF. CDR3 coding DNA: TGCGCCAGCAGCAGCTTATCCGGGACAGCCTCCTACGAGCAGTACTTC.

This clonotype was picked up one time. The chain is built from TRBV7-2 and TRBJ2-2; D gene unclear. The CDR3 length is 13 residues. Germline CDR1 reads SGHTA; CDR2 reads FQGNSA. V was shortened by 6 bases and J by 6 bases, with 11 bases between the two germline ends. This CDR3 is CASRPGWAGELFF. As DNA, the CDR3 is TGTGCCAGCAGGCCCGGGTGGGCCGGGGAGCTGTTTTTT.

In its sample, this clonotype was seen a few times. CDR3 amino acids: CSGQGVRLAGGNYNEQFF. CDR3 nucleotide sequence: TGCAGCGGCCAGGGGGTACGCCTAGCGGGAGGGAACTACAATGAGCAGTTCTTC. The chain joins TRBV29-1 to TRBJ2-1; TRBD2 matches at 12 bases. Germline CDR1 and CDR2: SQVTM and ANQGSEA. J lost 3 bases, V lost 7 bases, and 16 bases had no gene match. This CDR3 region has 18 residues.

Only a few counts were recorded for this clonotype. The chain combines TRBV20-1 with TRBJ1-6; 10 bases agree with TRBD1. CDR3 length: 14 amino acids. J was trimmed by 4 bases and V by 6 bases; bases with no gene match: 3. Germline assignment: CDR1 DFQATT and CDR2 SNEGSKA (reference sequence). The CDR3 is CSAGTGAYNSPLHF. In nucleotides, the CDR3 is TGCAGTGCCGGGACAGGGGCTTATAATTCACCCCTCCACTTT.

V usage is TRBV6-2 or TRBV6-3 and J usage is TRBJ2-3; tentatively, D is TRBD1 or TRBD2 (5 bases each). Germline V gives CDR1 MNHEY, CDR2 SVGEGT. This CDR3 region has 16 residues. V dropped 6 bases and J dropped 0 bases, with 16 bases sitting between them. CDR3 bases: TGTGCCAGCAGCCTCCTCGGGACCCCTAGCACAGATACGCAGTATTTT. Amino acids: CASSLLGTPSTDTQYF.

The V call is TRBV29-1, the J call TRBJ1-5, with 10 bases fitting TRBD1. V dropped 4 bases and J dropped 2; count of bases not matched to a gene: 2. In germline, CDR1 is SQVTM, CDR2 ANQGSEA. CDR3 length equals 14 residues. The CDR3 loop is CSVGGQGGNQPQHF. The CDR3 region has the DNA TGCAGCGTTGGCGGACAGGGGGGCAATCAGCCCCAGCATTTT.

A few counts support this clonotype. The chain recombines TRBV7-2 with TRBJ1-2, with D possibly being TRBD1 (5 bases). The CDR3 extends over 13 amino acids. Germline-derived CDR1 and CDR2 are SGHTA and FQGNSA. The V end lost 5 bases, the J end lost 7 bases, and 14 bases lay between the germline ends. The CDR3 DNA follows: TGTGCCAGCAGCGGGACGGGTGTCGGTGGCTACACCTTC. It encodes CASSGTGVGGYTF.

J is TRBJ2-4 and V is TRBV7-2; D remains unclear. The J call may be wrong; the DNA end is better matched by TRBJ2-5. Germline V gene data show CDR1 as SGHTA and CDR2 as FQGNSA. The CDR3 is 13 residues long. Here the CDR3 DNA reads TGTGCCAGCAGCTCGCGTTTCGGAGAGACCCAGTACTTC. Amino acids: CASSSRFGETQYF.

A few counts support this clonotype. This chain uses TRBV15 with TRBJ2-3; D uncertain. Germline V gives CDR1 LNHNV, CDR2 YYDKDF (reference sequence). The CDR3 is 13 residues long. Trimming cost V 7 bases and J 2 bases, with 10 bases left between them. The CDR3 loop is CATTPGFTDTQYF. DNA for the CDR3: TGTGCCACCACGCCAGGATTCACAGATACGCAGTATTTT.

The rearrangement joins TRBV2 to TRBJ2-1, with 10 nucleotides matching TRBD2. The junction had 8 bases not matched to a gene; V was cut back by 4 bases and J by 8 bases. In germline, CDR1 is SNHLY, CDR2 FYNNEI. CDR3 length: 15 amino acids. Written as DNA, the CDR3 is TGTGCCAGCAGTGTGGCTAGCGGGAGTCAGGATGAGCAGTTCTTC. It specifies CASSVASGSQDEQFF.

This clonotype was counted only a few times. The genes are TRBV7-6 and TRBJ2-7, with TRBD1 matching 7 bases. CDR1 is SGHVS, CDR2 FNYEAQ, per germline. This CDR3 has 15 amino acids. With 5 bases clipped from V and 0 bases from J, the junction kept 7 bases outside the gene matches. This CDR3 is CASSPGQVFSYEQYF. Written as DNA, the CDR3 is TGTGCCAGCAGCCCCGGACAGGTTTTCTCCTACGAGCAGTACTTC.

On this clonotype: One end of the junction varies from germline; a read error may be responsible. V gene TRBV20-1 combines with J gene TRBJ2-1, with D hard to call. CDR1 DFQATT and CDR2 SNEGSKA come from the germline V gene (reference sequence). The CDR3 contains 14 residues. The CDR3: CSASRRPSSNGQFF. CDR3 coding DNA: TGCAGTGCTAGTCGCAGGCCTAGTTCCAATGGGCAGTTCTTC.

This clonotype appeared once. The CDR3 is CASSQHLAENQETQYF. CDR3 nucleotide sequence: TGTGCCAGCAGCCAACACCTAGCGGAAAACCAAGAGACCCAGTACTTC. The chain is built from TRBV3-1 and TRBJ2-5; TRBD2 agrees at 7 bases. V shed 2 bases and J 0 bases; nucleotides not matched to a gene: 6. This CDR3 has 16 residues. Germline V CDR1 and CDR2: LGHDT, YNNKEL (reference sequence).

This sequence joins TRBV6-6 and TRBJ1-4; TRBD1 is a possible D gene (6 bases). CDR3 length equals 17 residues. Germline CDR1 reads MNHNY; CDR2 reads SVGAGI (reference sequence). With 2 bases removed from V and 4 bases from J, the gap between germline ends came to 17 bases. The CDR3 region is CASSYRGLGGGNEKLFF. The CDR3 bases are TGTGCCAGCAGTTACCGGGGGCTGGGGGGGGGTAATGAAAAACTGTTTTTT.

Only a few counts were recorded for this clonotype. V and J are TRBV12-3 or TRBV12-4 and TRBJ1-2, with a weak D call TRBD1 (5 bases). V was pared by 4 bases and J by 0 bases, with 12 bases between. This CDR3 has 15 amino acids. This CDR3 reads CASSSWDRANYGYTF. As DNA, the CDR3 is TGTGCCAGCAGTTCTTGGGACCGTGCTAACTATGGCTACACCTTC.

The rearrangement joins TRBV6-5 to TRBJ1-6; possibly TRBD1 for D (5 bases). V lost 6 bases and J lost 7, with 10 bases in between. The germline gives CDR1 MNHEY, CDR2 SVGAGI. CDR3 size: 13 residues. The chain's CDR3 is CASRDSGNSPLHF. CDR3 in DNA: TGTGCCAGCAGAGACAGTGGGAATTCACCCCTCCACTTT.

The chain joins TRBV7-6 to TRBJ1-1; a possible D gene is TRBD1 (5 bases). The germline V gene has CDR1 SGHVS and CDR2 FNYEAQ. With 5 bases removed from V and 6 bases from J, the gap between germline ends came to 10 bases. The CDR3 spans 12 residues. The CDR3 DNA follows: TGTGCCAGCAGCCCCCCGGGGGCTGAAGCTTTCTTT. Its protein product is CASSPPGAEAFF.